This T cell receptor (beta chain) appears in the sequencing data of a study of blood T cells in healthy people across ages. The overall study: Per every two T cells, about one barcoded beta molecule was captured by template switching. General study results and limits: With age, beta diversity per million T cells declined roughly linearly, significantly by over 35. There were more naive CD4+ cells and higher diversity in long-lived donors than in aged donors.

It was with a sample-barcoded 5' primer and a J-beta primer mix that a second PCR of roughly 7 to 12 cycles was run. Carrying 12 random nucleotides, a template-switch adaptor labeled each individual cDNA molecule. TCRdb reprocessed the 5' RACE reads with MiXCR, giving one entry per CDR3 protein. Among approximately 900,000 distinct CDR3 sequences listed, roughly 48% were seen once. This CDR3 contains 16 residues. CDR1 and CDR2 (germline): MDHEN, SYDVKM. With 2 bases removed from V and 7 bases from J, the gap between germline ends came to 17 bases. Worth noting for this clonotype: Antigen: not known.

The specimen sequenced was blood. The clonotype was recovered from a man aged 25-45 years in good health. This chain uses TRBV28 with TRBJ1-4; tentatively, D is TRBD1 (5 bases). Written as DNA, the CDR3 is TGTGCCAGCAGTTTACCTGCGGGGGTTATTACTGAAAAACTGTTTTTT. Translation: CASSLPAGVITEKLFF.